These 9 T cell receptor beta chains were sequenced from one sample in a study of OX40 agonist ivuxolimab in advanced cancers. Repertoires were generated with immunoSEQ multiplex PCR, while TCRdb's copy carries only in-frame clones and drops some. The sample includes about 46,000 clones, around 87% of them seen just once. Specimen: CD4+ or CD8+ T cells sorted from blood, collected in a trial of the OX40 agonist ivuxolimab. The receptors originated from an adult with an advanced solid tumor such as melanoma, head and neck, liver or kidney cancer.

The V call is TRBV7-2, the J call TRBJ1-1; D uncertain. This CDR3 has 14 residues. CDR1 and CDR2 from the germline V gene are SGHTA and FQGNSA. V gave up 5 bases and J gave up 0 bases, with 10 bases separating them. The CDR3 protein is CASSPRTLNTEAFF. The CDR3 DNA reads as TGTGCCAGCAGCCCCCGGACTTTGAACACTGAAGCTTTCTTT.

The J gene is TRBJ2-7, the V gene TRBV7-9; the match to TRBD2 covers 7 bases. Germline V gene data show CDR1 as SEHNR and CDR2 as FQNEAQ (reference sequence). Trimming took 5 bases from V and 10 from J; bases not matched to a gene: 8. The CDR3 consists of 12 residues. CDR3 sequence (DNA): TGTGCCAGCAGCGGGACTAAGGTGATTCAGTACTTC. It codes for CASSGTKVIQYF.

The V call is TRBV7-6, the J call TRBJ1-4; perhaps TRBD1 as D (6 bases). This CDR3 spans 14 amino acids. Germline values: CDR1 SGHVS, CDR2 FNYEAQ. Trimming removed 1 base from V and 6 bases from J, with 9 bases in between. CDR3 residues: CASSLVAGDEKLFF. Written as DNA, the CDR3 is TGTGCCAGCAGCTTAGTCGCAGGGGATGAAAAACTGTTTTTT.

The V call is TRBV15, the J call TRBJ2-2, with 7 bases identical to TRBD1. The V gene's germline CDR1 is LNHNV and CDR2 YYDKDF (reference sequence). The CDR3 length is 15 residues. J gave up 7 bases and V 1 base, and 6 bases lay outside the gene matches. The CDR3 spells CATSRVEGASGELFF. The DNA for the CDR3 is TGTGCCACCAGCAGAGTTGAGGGGGCTAGCGGGGAGCTGTTTTTT.

The chain couples TRBV4-1 to TRBJ2-1, with 9 positions matching TRBD2. Trimming took 1 base from V and 0 from J; bases not matched to a gene: 4. CDR1 and CDR2 from the germline V gene are MGHRA and YSYEKL. This CDR3 spans 17 amino acids. CDR3 loop: CASSQVASGVSYNEQFF. The CDR3, as DNA: TGCGCCAGCAGCCAAGTAGCTAGCGGGGTCTCCTACAATGAGCAGTTCTTC.

The chain is built from TRBV5-1 and TRBJ1-2, with TRBD1 matching 7 bases. CDR3 length: 13 amino acids. The junction had 6 bases not matched to a gene; V was cut back by 4 bases and J by 6 bases. Germline CDR1 SGHRS, CDR2 YFSETQ. CDR3 residues: CASSEIQGHGYTF. The CDR3 nucleotides read TGCGCCAGCAGCGAGATACAGGGGCATGGCTACACCTTC.

This rearrangement joins TRBV7-9 to TRBJ2-3; 7 nucleotides match TRBD2. The CDR3 spans 15 residues. Germline values: CDR1 SEHNR, CDR2 FQNEAQ (reference sequence). With V trimmed by 5 bases and J by 1 base, 6 bases remained unmatched. In nucleotides, the CDR3 is TGTGCCAGCAGCATGCGGGAGTACGGCACAGATACGCAGTATTTT. Protein sequence: CASSMREYGTDTQYF.

The V call is TRBV5-5, the J call TRBJ2-1; D may match TRBD1 or TRBD2 (6 bases each). The CDR3 runs 17 residues. V gave up 2 bases and J gave up 9 bases, with 24 bases separating them. The germline V gene encodes CDR1 SGHKS and CDR2 YYEKEE (reference sequence). Here the CDR3 reads CASSFSRGPGERGEQFF. For the CDR3, the DNA is TGTGCCAGCAGCTTCAGTCGGGGGCCAGGGGAAAGGGGTGAGCAGTTCTTC.

The chain is built from TRBV7-9 and TRBJ2-5; D unresolved. The CDR3 length is 14 residues. Trimming left V 1 base short and J 1 base short, with 7 bases between. Looked up from germline, CDR1 is SEHNR and CDR2 is FQNEAQ (reference sequence). CDR3 region: CASSLVRVQETQYF. For the CDR3, the DNA is TGTGCCAGCAGCTTAGTTAGAGTCCAAGAGACCCAGTACTTC.